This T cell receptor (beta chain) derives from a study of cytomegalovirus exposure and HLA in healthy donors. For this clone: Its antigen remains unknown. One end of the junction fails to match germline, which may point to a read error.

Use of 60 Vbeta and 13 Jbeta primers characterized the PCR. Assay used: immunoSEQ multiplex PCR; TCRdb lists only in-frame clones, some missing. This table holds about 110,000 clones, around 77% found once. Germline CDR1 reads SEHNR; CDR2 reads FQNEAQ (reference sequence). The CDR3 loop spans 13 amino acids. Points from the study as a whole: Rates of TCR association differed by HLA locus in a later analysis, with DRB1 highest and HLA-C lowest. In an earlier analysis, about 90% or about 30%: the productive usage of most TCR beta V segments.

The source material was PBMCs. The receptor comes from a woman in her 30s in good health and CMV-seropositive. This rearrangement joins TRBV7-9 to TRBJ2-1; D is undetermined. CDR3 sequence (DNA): TGTTCCAGCAGCCCTACCTTAGACAACCAGCAGTTCTTC. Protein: CSSSPTLDNQQFF.